The source of this T cell receptor beta chain is a study of T cell changes during pregnancy in multiple sclerosis. TCRdb's table, derived via immunoSEQ multiplex PCR, lists solely in-frame clones and lacks some. The sample lists more than 45,000 clones; around nine tenths were seen once. CDR1 is SGHRS, CDR2 YFSETQ, per germline. V was cut by 7 bases and J by 5 bases, with 13 bases left in between. CDR3 length: 13 residues. The source was CD4+ T cells from peripheral blood mononuclear cells, collected in the second trimester of pregnancy. The J gene is TRBJ2-1, the V gene TRBV5-1; D is unresolved. The receptor comes from a female donor with multiple sclerosis, enrolled in a pregnancy study. The CDR3 protein is CASARSADNEQFF. In nucleotides, the CDR3 is TGCGCCAGCGCTAGGAGCGCAGACAATGAGCAGTTCTTC.